The rows below give T cell receptor beta chains drawn from one sample of a study of T-cell memory formation after mild COVID-19. A single record per CDR3 protein comes from TCRdb applying MiXCR to the 5' RACE reads. The table lists 190,000 or so distinct CDR3 sequences, roughly a fifth of them singletons. Material for sequencing was PBMCs or a T cell subset sorted from them (not recorded which). The origin of the receptors is an adult woman who had mild COVID-19 (a few samples of this study predate the infection). Cell type and time point are not known. The CDR3 runs from the conserved cysteine through the conserved F or W. Fields, in order: D gene, CDR3 length, clone size, V gene, J gene, CDR3 DNA, CDR3 protein. A D gene is named only where the DNA matches it firmly. Size is omitted from some rows. Given values are once, few, many or a class for expanded clones.

.	15	.	TRBV7-9	TRBJ2-7	TGTGCCAGCAGCCCCGGGACCCTAAGGGTCTACGAGCAGTACTTC	CASSPGTLRVYEQYF
TRBD2	18	.	TRBV15	TRBJ2-7	TGTGCCACCAGCAGAGCGGGCCTGCTAGCGGGAGTAGGCTACGAGCAGTACTTC	CATSRAGLLAGVGYEQYF
TRBD2	14	few	TRBV14	TRBJ2-3	TGTGCCAGCAGAGATCTAGCGGTCACAGATACGCAGTATTTT	CASRDLAVTDTQYF
TRBD1	15	.	TRBV19	TRBJ1-2	TGTGCCAGTAGTTCACGACAGGGGGGTACCTATGGCTACACCTTC	CASSSRQGGTYGYTF
TRBD2	14	few	TRBV20-1	TRBJ2-1	TGCAGTGCTACCCGACTAGCGGGGGGGAATGAGCAGTTCTTC	CSATRLAGGNEQFF
.	12	few	TRBV24-1	TRBJ2-1	TGTGCCACCAGTGTGGGAGACAATGAGCAGTTCTTC	CATSVGDNEQFF
TRBD2	17	few	TRBV2	TRBJ2-3	TGTGCCAGCAGTGAATACGAGACTAGCTCGGGCACAGATACGCAGTATTTT	CASSEYETSSGTDTQYF
.	13	.	TRBV5-1	TRBJ2-5	TGCGCCAGCAGCTTCTACAGGGAGGAGACCCAGTACTTC	CASSFYREETQYF
.	16	few	TRBV5-4	TRBJ2-2	TGTGCCAGCAGCGTGATGACAGTGGAAGGAACCGGGGAGCTGTTTTTT	CASSVMTVEGTGELFF
.	15	few	TRBV5-1	TRBJ2-2	TGCGCCAGCAGCTTCGTCCGGGTGAACACCGGGGAGCTGTTTTTT	CASSFVRVNTGELFF
.	14	few	TRBV6-2/TRBV6-3	TRBJ1-2	TGTGCCAGCAGTTACGCCTTCTCCGGCTCTGGCTACACCTTC	CASSYAFSGSGYTF
.	13	.	TRBV11-3	TRBJ2-2	TGTGCCAGCAGAGATCGGGACACCGGGGAGCTGTTTTTT	CASRDRDTGELFF
TRBD1	15	few	TRBV7-2	TRBJ2-7	TGTGCCAGCAGCTTCTATCCGGGACAGAGCTACGAGCAGTACTTC	CASSFYPGQSYEQYF
.	14	few	TRBV7-8	TRBJ1-5	TGTGCCAGCAGCCACCGGGCGGGCAATCAGCCCCAGCATTTT	CASSHRAGNQPQHF
.	15	.	TRBV7-3	TRBJ2-1	TGTGCCAGCAGCTTATCCACCGGGACATACAATGAGCAGTTCTTC	CASSLSTGTYNEQFF
.	15	.	TRBV12-3/TRBV12-4	TRBJ2-1	TGTGCCAGCAGTCCCGACGCCCGCTCCTACAATGAGCAGTTCTTC	CASSPDARSYNEQFF
.	13	.	TRBV7-7	TRBJ1-1	TGTGCCAGCGGGGCAGGGCTTGGCACTGAAGCTTTCTTT	CASGAGLGTEAFF
.	15	.	TRBV7-6	TRBJ1-1	TGTGCCAGCAGCTTAGGGGGACGGATGAACACTGAAGCTTTCTTT	CASSLGGRMNTEAFF
.	17	.	TRBV27	TRBJ2-1	TGTGCCAGCAGTCCCCTCGGGACGGCCCTCTCCTACAATGAGCAGTTCTTC	CASSPLGTALSYNEQFF
.	16	.	TRBV7-6	TRBJ2-1	TGTGCCAGCAGCTTAGCGCTTGGTGGGAACTACAATGAGCAGTTCTTC	CASSLALGGNYNEQFF
.	13	many	TRBV5-1	TRBJ2-5	TGCGCCAGCAGCTTTATGGTCCAAGAGACCCAGTACTTC	CASSFMVQETQYF
.	17	.	TRBV5-1	TRBJ1-2	TGCGCCAGCAGCTTGGCCGCTGGAGGGCTTGCTGGCTATGGCTACACCTTC	CASSLAAGGLAGYGYTF
.	16	few	TRBV19	TRBJ1-2	TGTGCCAGTAGTAGTAAACTGGCAGGGACGAACTATGGCTACACCTTC	CASSSKLAGTNYGYTF
TRBD1	14	few	TRBV6-5	TRBJ1-1	TGTGCCAGCATGGGACAGAACCTGAACACTGAAGCTTTCTTT	CASMGQNLNTEAFF
.	17	.	TRBV10-3	TRBJ1-2	TGTGCCATCAGTGAGTCTGAATTCGGCGACTTTAACTATGGCTACACCTTC	CAISESEFGDFNYGYTF